This entry is about one TCR beta chain. This sample stems from a study of blood T cell repertoires in COVID-19. Whole-study context: The origin of the acute and convalescent COVID-19 samples was the United States, Italy and Spain.

Only in-frame clones appear in the TCRdb table, and some are missing; sequencing was by immunoSEQ multiplex PCR. The repertoire holds roughly 220,000 clones, less than 90% seen once, with roughly 2.6% in the top ten. This receptor was obtained from a woman aged 25 to 39 who had recovered from COVID-19. The sequencing sample was made of PBMCs or T cells enriched from blood (not recorded which).

The CDR3 protein is CASSQDTQYF. Written as DNA, the CDR3 is TGTGCCAGCAGCCAAGATACGCAGTATTTT. The chain carries TRBV12-3 or TRBV12-4 and TRBJ2-3; D ambiguous. Trimming left V 6 bases short and J 5 bases short, with 3 bases between. CDR3 length equals 10 residues.